The 4 T cell receptor beta chains presented below share a single source sample, sequenced in a study of blood T cells in healthy people across ages. With a J-beta primer mix and a sample-barcoded 5' primer, a second PCR ran about 7 to 12 cycles. TCRdb redid the calling of the 5' RACE reads with MiXCR, one entry per CDR3 protein. The sample has 600,000 to 1,000,000 distinct CDR3 sequences, over 45% seen once. The material sequenced was blood. These receptor sequences come from a young man in good health.

The chain uses TRBV20-1 and TRBJ1-1; D remains ambiguous. Germline assignment: CDR1 DFQATT and CDR2 SNEGSKA (reference sequence). The CDR3 is made up of 15 amino acids. V was shortened by 0 bases and J by 0 bases, with 11 bases between the two germline ends. CDR3 in DNA: TGCAGTGCTAGAGAGAACTGGAACATGAACACTGAAGCTTTCTTT. Translation gives CSARENWNMNTEAFF.

The chain links TRBV20-1 to TRBJ2-2, with D hard to call. The CDR3 runs to 14 residues. Trimming cost V 0 bases and J 7 bases, with 12 bases left between them. Looked up from germline, CDR1 is DFQATT and CDR2 is SNEGSKA (reference sequence). The CDR3 nucleotides are TGCAGTGCTAGAGATGTACTTCTTGGCGGGGAGCTGTTTTTT. Translation: CSARDVLLGGELFF.

This clonotype has a handful of counts. The CDR3 loop reads CASSSPRGSPYEQYF. Here the CDR3 DNA reads TGTGCCAGCAGTTCCCCCAGGGGTAGCCCCTACGAGCAGTACTTC. The chain couples TRBV6-6 to TRBJ2-7; the D gene is possibly TRBD1 (6 bases). The CDR3 has 15 amino acids. V lost 4 bases, J lost 2 bases, and 15 bases lay in between. CDR1 and CDR2 from the germline V gene are MNHNY and SVGAGI (reference sequence).

J is TRBJ1-4 and V is TRBV6-5; D gene unclear. The CDR3 covers 13 residues. V was trimmed by 6 bases and J by 3 bases, leaving 8 bases between them. From germline, CDR1 is MNHEY and CDR2 SVGAGI. CDR3 coding DNA: TGTGCCAGCAGGACGGGATCTAATGAAAAACTGTTTTTT. It codes for CASRTGSNEKLFF.